These 20 T cell receptor beta chains were sequenced from one sample in a study of cytomegalovirus exposure and HLA in healthy donors. Using immunoSEQ multiplex PCR, the repertoire was profiled, and TCRdb retains in-frame clones only, with some absent. The table has about 56,000 clones, more than 80% seen once. Sample: PBMCs. The source of these receptors is a man between 18 and 29 years old in good health and CMV-seronegative.

In this sample, this clone turned up once. The chain combines TRBV6-1 with TRBJ1-4; D might be TRBD1 (6 bases). From germline, CDR1 is MNHNS and CDR2 SASEGT. This CDR3 has 14 amino acids. The V end was cut by 5 bases, the J end by 1 base, with 8 bases between. The CDR3 spells CASSLQGTNEKLFF. CDR3 bases: TGTGCCAGCAGTCTACAGGGAACTAATGAAAAACTGTTTTTT.

The chain uses TRBV27 and TRBJ2-2; D may be TRBD1 (5 bases). The ends were cut back, 3 bases at V and 4 bases at J, with 9 bases in the middle. This CDR3 has 14 residues. Germline V CDR1 and CDR2: MNHEY, SMNVEV (reference sequence). CDR3 nucleotide sequence: TGTGCCAGCAGTTTGGAAGGGGTCACCGGGGAGCTGTTTTTT. Translated: CASSLEGVTGELFF.

The chain is built from TRBV19 and TRBJ2-2; 7 nucleotides align to TRBD2. Losses at the gene ends were 2 bases for V and 4 bases for J; bases not matched to a gene: 4. CDR3 size: 15 residues. Germline V gene lookup returns CDR1 LNHDA and CDR2 SQIVND (reference sequence). The DNA of the CDR3 is TGTGCCAGTAGTATATCCAGCGGGATCACCGGGGAGCTGTTTTTT. The encoded protein is CASSISSGITGELFF.

The chain recombines TRBV6-5 with TRBJ1-1; a possible D gene is TRBD1 (5 bases). Trimming pared 8 bases from V and 0 bases from J, leaving 13 bases between. Looked up from germline, CDR1 is MNHEY and CDR2 is SVGAGI. The CDR3 extends over 14 amino acids. As DNA, the CDR3 is TGTGCCAGCGGGAAGGGGTTGATGAACACTGAAGCTTTCTTT. This gives the protein CASGKGLMNTEAFF.

The V gene is TRBV7-3, the J gene TRBJ2-1, with 10 bases identical to TRBD2. The trim removed 5 bases at V and 7 bases at J, leaving 2 bases unmatched. The CDR3 is 13 residues long. Germline V gene sequence: CDR1 SGHTA, CDR2 FQGTGA. The CDR3 DNA follows: TGTGCCAGCAGCCCTAGCGGGAGTAATGAGCAGTTCTTC. It encodes CASSPSGSNEQFF.

This chain connects TRBV6-1 to TRBJ2-7; 9 bases align to TRBD1. Looked up from germline, CDR1 is MNHNS and CDR2 is SASEGT. The junction had 3 bases not matched to a gene; V was cut back by 2 bases and J by 1 base. The CDR3 totals 15 residues. Here the CDR3 DNA reads TGTGCCAGCAGTGAACCCGGGACAGGGTCCTACGAGCAGTACTTC. Translated: CASSEPGTGSYEQYF.

V gene TRBV28 combines with J gene TRBJ1-5, with D possibly matching TRBD1 (5 bases). In germline, CDR1 is MDHEN, CDR2 SYDVKM. The V gene lost 6 bases and the J gene lost 5 bases, with 14 bases spanning the gap. The CDR3 spans 14 residues. CDR3 in amino acids: CASRGGGGYQPQHF. CDR3 nucleotide sequence: TGTGCCAGCAGGGGGGGAGGAGGTTATCAGCCCCAGCATTTT.

This clone has a single count. V is TRBV9 and J is TRBJ2-1; possible D gene TRBD2, 6 bases. Germline lookup yields CDR1 SGDLS and CDR2 YYNGEE. This CDR3 has 15 residues. Trimming took 3 bases from V and 0 from J, leaving 10 bases between them. CDR3 in DNA: TGTGCCAGCAGCGCGGACGGGAGCTCCTACAATGAGCAGTTCTTC. It encodes CASSADGSSYNEQFF.

As DNA, the CDR3 is TGCAGCCCACATCAAACCTACGAGCAGTACTTC. This encodes CSPHQTYEQYF. The chain couples TRBV20-1 to TRBJ2-7; D is unclear. Germline assignment: CDR1 DFQATT and CDR2 SNEGSKA (reference sequence). This CDR3 region has 11 residues.

The chain combines TRBV9 with TRBJ2-1, with 7 bases fitting TRBD2. The CDR3 covers 14 residues. Unmatched junction bases numbered 8, after V lost 3 bases and J lost 8 bases. Germline V gene lookup returns CDR1 SGDLS and CDR2 YYNGEE. The CDR3 here is CASSAPILADEQFF. CDR3 coding DNA: TGTGCCAGCAGCGCCCCAATTCTAGCGGATGAGCAGTTCTTC.

The chain recombines TRBV6-1 with TRBJ1-2; 11 bases fit TRBD1. Trimming cost V 8 bases and J 6 bases; bases outside gene matches: 11. CDR3 size: 15 residues. Germline assignment: CDR1 MNHNS and CDR2 SASEGT. In DNA, the CDR3 is TGTGCCAGCTCGAGGGACAGGGGGGAAGAGGATGGCTACACCTTC. It translates to CASSRDRGEEDGYTF.

This clone was detected once. The V and J genes are TRBV19 and TRBJ1-3; D gene ambiguous. The V end lost 0 bases, the J end lost 0 bases, and 12 bases lay between the germline ends. Germline V CDR1 and CDR2: LNHDA, SQIVND (reference sequence). The length of the CDR3 is 17 residues. CDR3 protein: CASSIDPAGISGNTIYF. The CDR3 DNA follows: TGTGCCAGTAGTATAGATCCGGCGGGTATCTCTGGAAACACCATATATTTT.

The chain combines TRBV29-1 with TRBJ2-7; D possibly corresponds to TRBD1 (6 bases). Germline loops: CDR1 SQVTM, CDR2 ANQGSEA. Trimming removed 8 bases at V and 4 bases at J, with 18 bases between. CDR3 length: 13 residues. This chain's CDR3 is CSTRQAKGYEQYF. The CDR3 nucleotides are TGCAGCACCAGACAGGCCAAAGGATACGAGCAGTACTTC.

CDR3 nucleotide sequence: TGTGCCAGTAGTATACCTGGACAGGGGCGGGCAGATACGCAGTATTTT. Translated, it gives CASSIPGQGRADTQYF. The chain carries TRBV19 and TRBJ2-3, with TRBD1 matching 9 bases. V shed 2 bases and J 4 bases; nucleotides not matched to a gene: 7. Germline CDR1 reads LNHDA; CDR2 reads SQIVND (reference sequence). The CDR3 consists of 16 residues.

The V call is TRBV11-3, the J call TRBJ2-1; D call uncertain. The CDR3 extends over 14 amino acids. CDR1 is SGHNT and CDR2 is YENEEA in the germline V gene. V was pared by 1 base and J by 3 bases, with 7 bases between. DNA for the CDR3: TGTGCCAGCAGCTTAGCTTCAGACTACAATGAGCAGTTCTTC. Its translation is CASSLASDYNEQFF.

V is TRBV9 and J is TRBJ1-1; D may be TRBD1 (5 bases). The CDR3 contains 15 residues. Germline CDR1 reads SGDLS; CDR2 reads YYNGEE. V was shortened by 2 bases and J by 2 bases, with 13 bases between the two germline ends. CDR3 DNA: TGTGCCAGCAGCGTCTCTACAGGTTTTAACACTGAAGCTTTCTTT. As protein: CASSVSTGFNTEAFF.

The rearrangement joins TRBV7-8 to TRBJ1-5; D may be TRBD1 (5 bases). V lost 5 bases, J lost 0 bases, and 14 bases lay in between. CDR1 and CDR2 from the germline V gene are SGHVS and FQNEAQ. There are 16 residues in the CDR3. The CDR3: CASSPYWGGSNQPQHF. The CDR3 bases are TGTGCCAGCAGCCCCTACTGGGGGGGTAGCAATCAGCCCCAGCATTTT.

V and J are TRBV11-1 and TRBJ2-7; the match to TRBD2 covers 10 bases. Germline CDR1 SGHAT, CDR2 FQDESV (reference sequence). J gave up 5 bases and V 1 base, and 5 bases lay outside the gene matches. The CDR3 covers 15 residues. This CDR3 reads CASSLGLAGAHEQYF. The CDR3 DNA follows: TGTGCCAGCAGCTTAGGGCTAGCGGGAGCCCACGAGCAGTACTTC.

The chain carries TRBV28 and TRBJ1-2; 10 bases map to TRBD1. J was trimmed by 7 bases and V by 2 bases; bases with no gene match: 1. The CDR3 spans 13 residues. Per germline, CDR1 MDHEN and CDR2 SYDVKM. The CDR3 loop is CASSLRDRGGYTF. The CDR3 DNA follows: TGTGCCAGCAGTTTAAGGGACAGGGGTGGCTACACCTTC.

In regard to this clone: This specimen includes other DNA sequences encoding the same CDR3. The rearrangement joins TRBV28 to TRBJ2-7; D perhaps matches TRBD1 (6 bases). Germline V gives CDR1 MDHEN, CDR2 SYDVKM. The CDR3 has 12 amino acids. Deletions cut 3 bases from V and 3 bases from J, with 6 bases between. The CDR3 DNA is TGTGCCAGCAGTTTCAGGGGCTACGAGCAGTACTTC. Residues: CASSFRGYEQYF. The full variable domain, rest sourced from reference TRBV28 and TRBJ2-7, is DVKVTQSSRYLVKRTGEKVFLECVQDMDHENMFWYRQDPGLGLRLIYFSYDVKMKEKGDIPEGYSVSREKKERFSLILESASTNQTSMYLCASSFRGYEQYFGPGTRLTVT.